Described below is a single T cell receptor beta chain sequence and its context. The data originate from a study of blood T cell repertoires in COVID-19. Profiling relied on immunoSEQ multiplex PCR, and the TCRdb table lists in-frame clones only, not all of them. The sample has roughly 410,000 clones; around 87% are singletons. Germline V gene sequence: CDR1 SGHRS, CDR2 YFSETQ. The CDR3 runs 16 residues. V was shortened by 0 bases and J by 3 bases, with 16 bases between the two germline ends. Sequencing input: peripheral blood. This sequence was found in an older woman with COVID-19, enrolled during active disease. This chain joins TRBV5-1 and TRBJ2-7, with a tentative D call TRBD1 (6 bases). The CDR3 DNA is TGCGCCAGCAGCTTGGGACCCAGGGGAGTAGTCTACGAGCAGTACTTC. Protein sequence: CASSLGPRGVVYEQYF.